Described below is a single T cell receptor (beta chain) sequence and its context. Original methodology: Reference gene primers were amplified, and this amplification served to estimate nucleated cell counts. The repertoire was sequenced with immunoSEQ multiplex PCR; TCRdb's copy has only in-frame clones and lacks some. The V and J calls and clone size are taken from that table; D and trimming were inferred from the DNA. The sample contains about 200,000 clones, roughly 80% of which appear only once. These data come from a study of blood T cell repertoires in COVID-19. Study details: T cells, B-cell-depleted T cells, or PBMCs provided the cDNA or gDNA that served as material.

The clonotype comes from a woman aged 45-65 years who had been exposed to COVID-19. Material: PBMCs or T cells enriched from blood (not recorded which).

The CDR3 DNA reads as TGCAGTGCTAGTCTCAGGGGCGGCTATGGCTACACCTTC. Translating gives CSASLRGGYGYTF. V usage is TRBV20-1 and J usage is TRBJ1-2, with TRBD1 as a possible D gene (6 bases). CDR1 and CDR2 from the germline V gene are DFQATT and SNEGSKA (reference sequence). The CDR3 covers 13 residues. Trimming shortened V by 3 bases and J by 4 bases, and 12 bases separated the two germline ends.